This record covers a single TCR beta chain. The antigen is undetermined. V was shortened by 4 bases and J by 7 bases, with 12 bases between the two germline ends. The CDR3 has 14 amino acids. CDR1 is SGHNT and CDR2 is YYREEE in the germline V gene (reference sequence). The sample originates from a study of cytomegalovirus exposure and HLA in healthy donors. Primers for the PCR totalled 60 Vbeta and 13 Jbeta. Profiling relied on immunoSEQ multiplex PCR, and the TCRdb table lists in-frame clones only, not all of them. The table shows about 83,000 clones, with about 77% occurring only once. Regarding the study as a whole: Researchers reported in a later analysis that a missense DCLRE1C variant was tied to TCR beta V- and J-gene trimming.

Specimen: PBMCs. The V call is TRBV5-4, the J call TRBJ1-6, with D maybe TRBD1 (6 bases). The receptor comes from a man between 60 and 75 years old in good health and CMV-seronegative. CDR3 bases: TGTGCCAGCAGCCCGGGCAGGGGAAATTCACCCCTCCACTTT. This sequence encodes CASSPGRGNSPLHF.